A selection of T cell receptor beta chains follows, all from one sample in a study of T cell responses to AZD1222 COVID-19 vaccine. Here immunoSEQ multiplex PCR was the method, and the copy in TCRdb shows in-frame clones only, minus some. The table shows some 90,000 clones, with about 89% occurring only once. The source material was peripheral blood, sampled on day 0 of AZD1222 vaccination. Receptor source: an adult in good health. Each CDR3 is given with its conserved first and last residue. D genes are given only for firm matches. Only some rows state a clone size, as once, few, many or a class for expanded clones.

cdr3_nt: TGTGCCAGCAGCCATTTGAGGGCTGGAAACACCATATATTTT; cdr3_aa: CASSHLRAGNTIYF; v_call: TRBV3-1/TRBV3-2; d_call: NA; clone_size: NA; j_call: TRBJ1-3
cdr3_nt: TGTGCCAGCAGGCCTCGTGGCAGTGTATATGAACCCCAGCATTTT; cdr3_aa: CASRPRGSVYEPQHF; v_call: TRBV6-5; d_call: NA; clone_size: NA; j_call: TRBJ1-5
cdr3_nt: TGTGCCAGCAGCTACTCTCAGGGGGCGAACACTGAAGCTTTCTTT; cdr3_aa: CASSYSQGANTEAFF; v_call: TRBV5-4; d_call: TRBD1; clone_size: NA; j_call: TRBJ1-1
cdr3_nt: TGTGCCAGCTCACCAGGGGTATCGAGGACTGAAGCTTTCTTT; cdr3_aa: CASSPGVSRTEAFF; v_call: TRBV18; d_call: NA; clone_size: NA; j_call: TRBJ1-1
cdr3_nt: TGTGCCAGTAGTTCCGAGCAGGGTTCCTATAATTCACCCCTCCACTTT; cdr3_aa: CASSSEQGSYNSPLHF; v_call: TRBV19; d_call: NA; clone_size: NA; j_call: TRBJ1-6
cdr3_nt: TGTGCCTGGAGTCCGGGGGTCTCTGGAAACACCATATATTTT; cdr3_aa: CAWSPGVSGNTIYF; v_call: TRBV30; d_call: NA; clone_size: NA; j_call: TRBJ1-3
cdr3_nt: TGTGCCAGCAGCCCTGTGGACGGAGGGGCCTACAATGAGCAGTTCTTC; cdr3_aa: CASSPVDGGAYNEQFF; v_call: TRBV6-2/TRBV6-3; d_call: NA; clone_size: NA; j_call: TRBJ2-1
cdr3_nt: TGTGCCAGCAGCCAGGCCCTTTTAGTGGGGGGCACAGATACGCAGTATTTT; cdr3_aa: CASSQALLVGGTDTQYF; v_call: TRBV4-2; d_call: NA; clone_size: NA; j_call: TRBJ2-3
cdr3_nt: TGTGCCAGCAGTGAAGGGGTCGGCCCTGTGTATGGCTACACCTTC; cdr3_aa: CASSEGVGPVYGYTF; v_call: TRBV2; d_call: NA; clone_size: NA; j_call: TRBJ1-2
cdr3_nt: TGTGCCAGCAGTTATCGGGGGTTGAACACTGAAGCTTTCTTT; cdr3_aa: CASSYRGLNTEAFF; v_call: TRBV6-5; d_call: NA; clone_size: NA; j_call: TRBJ1-1
cdr3_nt: TGCGCCAGCAGCTTGGTCGGCGGGGGCCGGGGGGCCAACGTCCTGACTTTC; cdr3_aa: CASSLVGGGRGANVLTF; v_call: TRBV5-1; d_call: NA; clone_size: NA; j_call: TRBJ2-6
cdr3_nt: TGTGCCAGCAGTTTTTTAGGGGGAAACACCATATATTTT; cdr3_aa: CASSFLGGNTIYF; v_call: TRBV12-3/TRBV12-4; d_call: NA; clone_size: NA; j_call: TRBJ1-3
cdr3_nt: TGTGCCAGCAGCTTAGACAGGGGGCTTCAAAACACCATATATTTT; cdr3_aa: CASSLDRGLQNTIYF; v_call: TRBV7-8; d_call: TRBD1; clone_size: NA; j_call: TRBJ1-3
cdr3_nt: TGTGCCAGCAGAAGGGACCCCGTCCAAGAGACCCAGTACTTC; cdr3_aa: CASRRDPVQETQYF; v_call: TRBV2; d_call: NA; clone_size: once; j_call: TRBJ2-5
cdr3_nt: TGTGCCAGCAGTCAACAGGGGGACACTGAAGCTTTCTTT; cdr3_aa: CASSQQGDTEAFF; v_call: TRBV25-1; d_call: TRBD1; clone_size: NA; j_call: TRBJ1-1
cdr3_nt: TGCAGTGCTACCCCGGCTCCGCAGTATTTT; cdr3_aa: CSATPAPQYF; v_call: TRBV20-1; d_call: NA; clone_size: few; j_call: TRBJ2-3
cdr3_nt: TGTGCCTGGAGTGTAGGGTGGGGCTTGAGCACTGAAGCTTTCTTT; cdr3_aa: CAWSVGWGLSTEAFF; v_call: TRBV30; d_call: NA; clone_size: NA; j_call: TRBJ1-1
cdr3_nt: TGTGCCAGCAGCCCCGTAGGGGCTAGCGGGAGGTCGAATGAGCAGTTCTTC; cdr3_aa: CASSPVGASGRSNEQFF; v_call: TRBV7-3; d_call: TRBD2; clone_size: NA; j_call: TRBJ2-1
cdr3_nt: TGTGCCAGCAGCCCGAACTCCCAAGAGACCCAGTACTTC; cdr3_aa: CASSPNSQETQYF; v_call: TRBV11-2; d_call: NA; clone_size: NA; j_call: TRBJ2-5
cdr3_nt: TGTGCCAGCAGCTTGGGGACAGGGGCGAACACTGAAGCTTTCTTT; cdr3_aa: CASSLGTGANTEAFF; v_call: TRBV5-6; d_call: TRBD1; clone_size: NA; j_call: TRBJ1-1
cdr3_nt: TGTGCCAGCAGCCCGGGACAGTATAATTCACCCCTCCACTTT; cdr3_aa: CASSPGQYNSPLHF; v_call: TRBV9; d_call: TRBD1; clone_size: NA; j_call: TRBJ1-6
cdr3_nt: TGCGCCAGCAGCTTGGCCAGCCCCGGAGATGGCTACACCTTC; cdr3_aa: CASSLASPGDGYTF; v_call: TRBV5-1; d_call: NA; clone_size: NA; j_call: TRBJ1-2
cdr3_nt: TGTGCCAGCAGTTCACTAGCGTTCGCAGACGGGGGCTACACCTTC; cdr3_aa: CASSSLAFADGGYTF; v_call: TRBV27; d_call: NA; clone_size: NA; j_call: TRBJ1-2
cdr3_nt: TGTGCCAGCAGCCGAGACGGGGACTATGGCTACACCTTC; cdr3_aa: CASSRDGDYGYTF; v_call: TRBV6-2/TRBV6-3; d_call: NA; clone_size: NA; j_call: TRBJ1-2
cdr3_nt: TGTGCCAGTAGTATAAGCCCCCGGACAGGGACAGATACGCAGTATTTT; cdr3_aa: CASSISPRTGTDTQYF; v_call: TRBV19; d_call: TRBD1; clone_size: once; j_call: TRBJ2-3
cdr3_nt: TGCAGCGTTTTGTTAGAGAACTATGGCTACACCTTC; cdr3_aa: CSVLLENYGYTF; v_call: TRBV29-1; d_call: NA; clone_size: NA; j_call: TRBJ1-2
cdr3_nt: TGTGCCAGCAGCTTGACTCAGGGGGCATACGAGCAGTACTTC; cdr3_aa: CASSLTQGAYEQYF; v_call: TRBV5-4; d_call: TRBD1; clone_size: many; j_call: TRBJ2-7
cdr3_nt: TGTGCCAGCAGTTTGGGGACTAGCGGGGGAGTCGGGGAGCTGTTTTTT; cdr3_aa: CASSLGTSGGVGELFF; v_call: TRBV27; d_call: TRBD2; clone_size: NA; j_call: TRBJ2-2
cdr3_nt: TGTGCCAGCAGTGAACTGGATGGACTAGGGGGCGAGACCCAGTACTTC; cdr3_aa: CASSELDGLGGETQYF; v_call: TRBV6-1; d_call: NA; clone_size: NA; j_call: TRBJ2-5
cdr3_nt: TGTGCCAGTAGTGCCCTTGGGGGCCCAACTAATGAAAAACTGTTTTTT; cdr3_aa: CASSALGGPTNEKLFF; v_call: TRBV19; d_call: NA; clone_size: NA; j_call: TRBJ1-4
cdr3_nt: TGTGCCAGCAGCGTGGGACTAGCGACCCTGGAGCAGTACTTC; cdr3_aa: CASSVGLATLEQYF; v_call: TRBV11-2; d_call: TRBD2; clone_size: few; j_call: TRBJ2-7
cdr3_nt: TGTGCCAGCAGTGACACAGCCACCGGGGAGCTGTTTTTT; cdr3_aa: CASSDTATGELFF; v_call: TRBV6-4; d_call: NA; clone_size: NA; j_call: TRBJ2-2
cdr3_nt: TGCGCCAGCAGCCAAGACTGGTTATCCTACGAGCAGTACTTC; cdr3_aa: CASSQDWLSYEQYF; v_call: TRBV4-3; d_call: NA; clone_size: NA; j_call: TRBJ2-7
cdr3_nt: TGTGCCAGCAGGGAGCGGGGGGACCAAGATACGCAGTATTTT; cdr3_aa: CASRERGDQDTQYF; v_call: TRBV6-4; d_call: TRBD2; clone_size: NA; j_call: TRBJ2-3
cdr3_nt: TGTGCCTCGACCAGCGGGGGTGAGACCCAGTACTTC; cdr3_aa: CASTSGGETQYF; v_call: TRBV30; d_call: TRBD2; clone_size: NA; j_call: TRBJ2-5
cdr3_nt: TGTGCCAGCAGCTTACTAAGTACAGATACGCAGTATTTT; cdr3_aa: CASSLLSTDTQYF; v_call: TRBV7-9; d_call: NA; clone_size: NA; j_call: TRBJ2-3
cdr3_nt: TGTGCCAGTAGTATAACCGCCCTTACCCACGTCTACGAGCAGTACTTC; cdr3_aa: CASSITALTHVYEQYF; v_call: TRBV19; d_call: NA; clone_size: NA; j_call: TRBJ2-7
cdr3_nt: TGTGCCAGCAGCTTAGCCCCAGGGGGGGGGATTGATTCACCCCTCCACTTT; cdr3_aa: CASSLAPGGGIDSPLHF; v_call: TRBV7-6; d_call: TRBD1; clone_size: NA; j_call: TRBJ1-6
cdr3_nt: TGTGCCAGCACCGCAGGGAAGGGCAGGGTGAACACTGAAGCTTTCTTT; cdr3_aa: CASTAGKGRVNTEAFF; v_call: TRBV2; d_call: NA; clone_size: NA; j_call: TRBJ1-1
cdr3_nt: TGCGCCAGCAGCCCCGGGACTAGCGGGAGATCTCCTAGCACAGATACGCAGTATTTT; cdr3_aa: CASSPGTSGRSPSTDTQYF; v_call: TRBV5-1; d_call: TRBD2; clone_size: NA; j_call: TRBJ2-3
cdr3_nt: TGTGCCAGCAGCCAAGGGGGCGGGACTGAAGCTTTCTTT; cdr3_aa: CASSQGGGTEAFF; v_call: TRBV7-3; d_call: TRBD1; clone_size: NA; j_call: TRBJ1-1
cdr3_nt: TGTGCCAGCAGTTGGGGCGGGAGCGCCTACAATGAGCAGTTCTTC; cdr3_aa: CASSWGGSAYNEQFF; v_call: TRBV6-6; d_call: TRBD2; clone_size: NA; j_call: TRBJ2-1
cdr3_nt: TGTGCCAGCAGTTACCCGGACAGGGGGATGTCCAAAAACATTCAGTACTTC; cdr3_aa: CASSYPDRGMSKNIQYF; v_call: TRBV6-2/TRBV6-3; d_call: TRBD1; clone_size: NA; j_call: TRBJ2-4
cdr3_nt: TGTGCCAGCAGTGAACAGGGGGACTATGGCTACACCTTC; cdr3_aa: CASSEQGDYGYTF; v_call: TRBV6-1; d_call: TRBD1; clone_size: NA; j_call: TRBJ1-2
cdr3_nt: TGCGCCAGCAGTCACCCCCTGACACCGGGAGAGGAAAAACTGTTTTTT; cdr3_aa: CASSHPLTPGEEKLFF; v_call: TRBV23-1; d_call: NA; clone_size: NA; j_call: TRBJ1-4
cdr3_nt: TGCGCCAGCACCCCGGGTACGGGAGTGGAGACCCAGTACTTC; cdr3_aa: CASTPGTGVETQYF; v_call: TRBV5-1; d_call: NA; clone_size: NA; j_call: TRBJ2-5
cdr3_nt: TGTGCCAGCAGCGCTCCGACAGGGGGTCGAACCGGGGAGCTGTTTTTT; cdr3_aa: CASSAPTGGRTGELFF; v_call: TRBV9; d_call: TRBD1; clone_size: NA; j_call: TRBJ2-2
cdr3_nt: TGTGCCAGCAGAAGGGGGCCCGAAAATGAAAAACTGTTTTTT; cdr3_aa: CASRRGPENEKLFF; v_call: TRBV6-5; d_call: TRBD1; clone_size: few; j_call: TRBJ1-4
cdr3_nt: TGTGCCAGCAGAGACCGCGGGGGCCTGAATGGCTACACCTTC; cdr3_aa: CASRDRGGLNGYTF; v_call: TRBV6-6; d_call: NA; clone_size: NA; j_call: TRBJ1-2
cdr3_nt: TGTGCCAGCAGCTTGTGGGCGGGGGACGCTGAAGCTTTCTTT; cdr3_aa: CASSLWAGDAEAFF; v_call: TRBV5-5; d_call: NA; clone_size: few; j_call: TRBJ1-1
cdr3_nt: TGTGCCAGCACGGCACAAAATTACAATGAGCAGTTCTTC; cdr3_aa: CASTAQNYNEQFF; v_call: TRBV27; d_call: NA; clone_size: NA; j_call: TRBJ2-1
cdr3_nt: TGTGCCAGTAGGGACAGGGGGCGCGACACCGGGGAGCTGTTTTTT; cdr3_aa: CASRDRGRDTGELFF; v_call: TRBV19; d_call: TRBD1; clone_size: NA; j_call: TRBJ2-2
cdr3_nt: TGTGCCAGTAGTCCACGGCTTGGTAGAGATCAGCCCCAGCATTTT; cdr3_aa: CASSPRLGRDQPQHF; v_call: TRBV19; d_call: NA; clone_size: NA; j_call: TRBJ1-5